This TCR beta chain derives from a study of human T cells and chemical hapten exposure. Study-level background: Patch tests applied 0.01% DPC to the upper back and were scored after 6 days. Study-wide findings and caveats: There was alopecia in the donors, so their immune response may differ from that of healthy people.

Worth noting for this clonotype: The antigen is not known.

TCRdb independently ran MiXCR on the RACE reads; one entry per CDR3 protein. The table shows about 360,000 distinct CDR3 sequences, with roughly 6.9% occurring only once. Time point reported: patch test 1, 2 weeks after DPC sensitization. Treatment indicated: therapeutic diphenylcyclopropenone sensitization with weekly scalp DPC. Samples of blood were obtained prior to the application of each patch test. From germline, CDR1 is SGHKS and CDR2 YYEKEE (reference sequence). Trimming took 1 base from V and 6 from J, leaving 13 bases between them. This CDR3 is 14 amino acids long. The receptor comes from a young woman with alopecia areata. Some clones in this sample may be carry-over from other donors' samples. The chain combines TRBV5-5 with TRBJ1-1; tentative D call: TRBD1 (5 bases). Sequenced here: whole blood, sampled in connection with sensitization to the hapten diphenylcyclopropenone (DPC). The CDR3 DNA reads as TGTGCCAGCAGCTTGTATGGGGGGACGGCTGAAGCTTTCTTT. Translating it yields CASSLYGGTAEAFF.